Sequencing of this T cell receptor beta chain was carried out in a study of cytomegalovirus exposure and HLA in healthy donors. Overall study results and limits: At a 0.05 false discovery rate, a later analysis found roughly 17,000 TCR beta sequences to be associated with HLA alleles. As a later analysis showed, several of the most significant clusters appeared to be linked to common viral pathogens. Most of the CMV-associated TCR beta chains (in a later analysis) appeared to be HLA-restricted. It was taken for granted in presence/absence analyses that sequencing depth across donors was roughly uniform.

The PCR was carried out with 60 Vbeta primers and 13 Jbeta primers. Assay used: immunoSEQ multiplex PCR; TCRdb lists only in-frame clones, some missing. The table records 80,000 to 90,000 clones, about four fifths of them present only once. CDR1 and CDR2 (germline): MDHEN, SYDVKM. CDR3 size: 16 residues. Germline trimming cut 8 bases from V and 2 bases from J; bases unmatched to any gene: 6. Comment on this clone: Its antigen is undetermined.

This TCR derives from a woman aged 25 to 39 in good health and CMV-seronegative. This sequence joins TRBV28 and TRBJ2-1, with TRBD2 matching 13 bases. Sequenced: PBMCs. The CDR3 DNA reads as TGTGCCAGCGACGGACTAGCGGGAGTACCCTACAATGAGCAGTTCTTC. It specifies CASDGLAGVPYNEQFF.